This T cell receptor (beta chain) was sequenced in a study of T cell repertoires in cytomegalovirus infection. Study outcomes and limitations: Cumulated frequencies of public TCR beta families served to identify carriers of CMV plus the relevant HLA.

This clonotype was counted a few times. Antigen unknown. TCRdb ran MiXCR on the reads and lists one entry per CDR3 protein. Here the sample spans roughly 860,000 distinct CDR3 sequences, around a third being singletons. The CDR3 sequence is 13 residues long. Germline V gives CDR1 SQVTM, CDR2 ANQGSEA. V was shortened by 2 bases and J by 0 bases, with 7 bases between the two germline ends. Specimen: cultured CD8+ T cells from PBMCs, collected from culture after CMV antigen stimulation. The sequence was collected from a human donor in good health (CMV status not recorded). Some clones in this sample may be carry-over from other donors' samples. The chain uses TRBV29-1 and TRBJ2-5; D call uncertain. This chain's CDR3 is CSVEWADQETQYF. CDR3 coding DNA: TGCAGCGTTGAATGGGCAGACCAAGAGACCCAGTACTTC.